This T cell receptor (beta chain) appears in the sequencing data of a study of blood T cell repertoires in COVID-19. Overall study context: COVID-19 samples, acute and convalescent, were from the United States, Italy and Spain.

This table comes from immunoSEQ multiplex PCR, and its TCRdb copy is limited to in-frame clones, with some not included. This sample has about 320,000 clones, with around 85% found just once. Categorization into cohorts depended on clinical history that participants reported. V was pared by 2 bases and J by 3 bases, with 14 bases of the junction left unmatched. Germline V gene data show CDR1 as MGHRA and CDR2 as YSYEKL. This CDR3 has 18 amino acids. The source is a woman in her twenties or thirties who had been exposed to COVID-19. Sequencing was performed on PBMCs or T cells enriched from blood (not recorded which). This chain joins TRBV4-1 and TRBJ2-3, with 7 bases matching TRBD2. The DNA for the CDR3 is TGCGCCAGCAGCCAACGTGAAGCCGCTAGCGGTATTACAGATACGCAGTATTTT. Its protein is CASSQREAASGITDTQYF.